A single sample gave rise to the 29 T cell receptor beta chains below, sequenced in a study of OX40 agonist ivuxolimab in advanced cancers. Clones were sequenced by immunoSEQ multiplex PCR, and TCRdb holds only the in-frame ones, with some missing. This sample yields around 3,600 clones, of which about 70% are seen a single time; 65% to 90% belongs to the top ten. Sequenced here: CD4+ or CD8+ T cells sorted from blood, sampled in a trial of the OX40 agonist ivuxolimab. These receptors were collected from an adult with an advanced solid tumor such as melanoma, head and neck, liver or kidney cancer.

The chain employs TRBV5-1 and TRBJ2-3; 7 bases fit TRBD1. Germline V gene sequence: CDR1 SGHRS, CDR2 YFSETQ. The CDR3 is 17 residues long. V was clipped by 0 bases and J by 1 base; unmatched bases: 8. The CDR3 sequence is CASSLGDRSPGTDTQYF. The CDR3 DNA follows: TGCGCCAGCAGCTTGGGGGACAGATCCCCGGGCACAGATACGCAGTATTTT.

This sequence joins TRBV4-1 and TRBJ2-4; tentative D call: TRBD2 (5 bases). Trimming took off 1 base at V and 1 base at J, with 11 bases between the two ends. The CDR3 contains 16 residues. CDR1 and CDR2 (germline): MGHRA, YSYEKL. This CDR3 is CASSQGAGLAKNIQYF. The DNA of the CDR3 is TGCGCCAGCAGCCAAGGCGCGGGTTTGGCCAAAAACATTCAGTACTTC.

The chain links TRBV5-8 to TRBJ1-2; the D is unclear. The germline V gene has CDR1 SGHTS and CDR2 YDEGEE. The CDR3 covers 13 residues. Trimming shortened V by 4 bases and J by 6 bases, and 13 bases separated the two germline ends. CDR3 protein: CASSPSVVDGYTF. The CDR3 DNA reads TGTGCCAGCAGCCCCAGCGTAGTCGATGGCTACACCTTC. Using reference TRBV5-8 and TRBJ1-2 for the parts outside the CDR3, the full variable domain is EAGVTQSPTHLIKTRGQQATLRCSPISGHTSVYWYQQALGLGLQFLLWYDEGEERNRGNFPPRFSGRQFPNYSSELNVNALELEDSALYLCASSPSVVDGYTFGSGTRLTVV.

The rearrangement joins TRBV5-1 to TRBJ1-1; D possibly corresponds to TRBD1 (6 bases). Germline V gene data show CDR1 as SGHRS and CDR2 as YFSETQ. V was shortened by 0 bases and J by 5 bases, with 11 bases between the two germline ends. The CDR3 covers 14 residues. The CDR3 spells CASSLAGVRTEAFF. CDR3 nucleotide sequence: TGCGCCAGCAGCTTGGCAGGGGTTCGTACTGAAGCTTTCTTT.

DNA of the CDR3: TGTGCCAGCAGCTCCCGCTTAAAGGAGACCCAGTACTTC. Translated: CASSSRLKETQYF. The V gene is TRBV7-3, the J gene TRBJ2-5; D not resolved. Between the trimmed V and J ends, which lost 4 bases and 5 bases, there was a span of 11 bases. Germline-derived CDR1 and CDR2 are SGHTA and FQGTGA. The CDR3 length is 13 residues.

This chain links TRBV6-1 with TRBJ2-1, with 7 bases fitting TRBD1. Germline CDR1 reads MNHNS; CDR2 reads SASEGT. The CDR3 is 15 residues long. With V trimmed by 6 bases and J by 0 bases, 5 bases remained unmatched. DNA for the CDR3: TGTGCCAGCAGAAACAGGGGAAGCTCCTACAATGAGCAGTTCTTC. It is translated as CASRNRGSSYNEQFF.

The DNA of the CDR3 is TGTGCCAGCAGTCAACCGGCGGGACAGGGAGGTGAGCAGTTCTTC. It codes for CASSQPAGQGGEQFF. J is TRBJ2-1 and V is TRBV6-1, with TRBD1 matching 9 bases. Germline CDR1 is MNHNS and CDR2 is SASEGT. The junction had 11 bases not matched to a gene; V was cut back by 5 bases and J by 9 bases. The CDR3 is made up of 15 amino acids.

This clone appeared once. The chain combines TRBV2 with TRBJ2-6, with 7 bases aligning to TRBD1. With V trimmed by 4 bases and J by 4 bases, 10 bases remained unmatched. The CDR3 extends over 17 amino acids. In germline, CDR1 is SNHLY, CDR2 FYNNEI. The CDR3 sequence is CASSVGGLWSGANVLTF. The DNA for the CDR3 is TGTGCCAGCAGTGTAGGGGGCCTTTGGTCCGGGGCCAACGTCCTGACTTTC.

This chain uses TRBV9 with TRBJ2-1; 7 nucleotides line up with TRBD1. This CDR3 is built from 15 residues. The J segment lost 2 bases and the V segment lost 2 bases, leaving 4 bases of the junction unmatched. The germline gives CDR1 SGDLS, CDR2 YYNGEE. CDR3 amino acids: CASSVTGSPYNEQFF. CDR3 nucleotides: TGTGCCAGCAGCGTGACAGGGAGTCCCTACAATGAGCAGTTCTTC.

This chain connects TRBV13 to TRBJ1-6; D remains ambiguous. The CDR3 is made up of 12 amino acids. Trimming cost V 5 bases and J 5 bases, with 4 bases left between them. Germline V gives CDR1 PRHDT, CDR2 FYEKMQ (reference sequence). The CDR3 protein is CASSLDNSPLHF. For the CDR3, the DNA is TGTGCCAGCAGCCTAGATAATTCACCCCTCCACTTT.

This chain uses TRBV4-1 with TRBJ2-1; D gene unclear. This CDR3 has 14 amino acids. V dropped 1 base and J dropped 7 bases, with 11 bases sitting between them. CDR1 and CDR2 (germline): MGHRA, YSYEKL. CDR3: CASSQVAVTNEQFF. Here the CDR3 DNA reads TGCGCCAGCAGCCAAGTGGCAGTTACAAATGAGCAGTTCTTC.

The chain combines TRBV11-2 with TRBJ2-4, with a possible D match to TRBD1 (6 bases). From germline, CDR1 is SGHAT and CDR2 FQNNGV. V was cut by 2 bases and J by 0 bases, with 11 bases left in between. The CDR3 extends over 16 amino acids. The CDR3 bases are TGTGCCAGCAGCTTACAACAGGGCTTAGCCAAAAACATTCAGTACTTC. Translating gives CASSLQQGLAKNIQYF.

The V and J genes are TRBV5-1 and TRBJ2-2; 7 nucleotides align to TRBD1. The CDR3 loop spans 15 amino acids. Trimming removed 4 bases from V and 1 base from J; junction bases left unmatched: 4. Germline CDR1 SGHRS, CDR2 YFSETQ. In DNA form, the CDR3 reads TGCGCCAGCAGCACCAGGACAGGGAACACCGGGGAGCTGTTTTTT. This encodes CASSTRTGNTGELFF.

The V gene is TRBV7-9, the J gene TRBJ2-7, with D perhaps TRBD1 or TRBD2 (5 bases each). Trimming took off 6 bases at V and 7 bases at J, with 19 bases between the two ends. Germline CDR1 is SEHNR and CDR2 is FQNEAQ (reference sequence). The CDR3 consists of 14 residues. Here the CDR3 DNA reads TGTGCCAGCAGTGCACCGGGACGGCCGGGGGAGCAGTACTTC. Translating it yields CASSAPGRPGEQYF.

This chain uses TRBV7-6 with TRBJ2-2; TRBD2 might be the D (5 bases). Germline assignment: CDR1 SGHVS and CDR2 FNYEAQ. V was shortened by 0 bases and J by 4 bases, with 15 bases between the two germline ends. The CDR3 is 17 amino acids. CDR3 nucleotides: TGTGCCAGCAGCTTAGCGCCCGAGAGGGTTGGCACCGGGGAGCTGTTTTTT. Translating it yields CASSLAPERVGTGELFF. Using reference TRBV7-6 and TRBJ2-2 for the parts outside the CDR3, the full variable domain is GAGVSQSPRYKVTKRGQDVALRCDPISGHVSLYWYRQALGQGPEFLTYFNYEAQQDKSGLPNDRFSAERPEGSISTLTIQRTEQRDSAMYRCASSLAPERVGTGELFFGEGSRLTVL.

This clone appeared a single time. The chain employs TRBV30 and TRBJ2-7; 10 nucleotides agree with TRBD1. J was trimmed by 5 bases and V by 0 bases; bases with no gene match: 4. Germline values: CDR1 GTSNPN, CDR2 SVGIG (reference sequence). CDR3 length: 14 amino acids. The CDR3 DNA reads TGTGCCTGGAGTGTTGGGACAGGGGACCACGAGCAGTACTTC. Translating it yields CAWSVGTGDHEQYF.

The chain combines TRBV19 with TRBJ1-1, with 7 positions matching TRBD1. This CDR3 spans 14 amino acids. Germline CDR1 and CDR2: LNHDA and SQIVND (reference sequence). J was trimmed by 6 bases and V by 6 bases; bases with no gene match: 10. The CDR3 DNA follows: TGTGCCAGTAGCCTGACAGGGAACATCGCTGAAGCTTTCTTT. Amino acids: CASSLTGNIAEAFF.

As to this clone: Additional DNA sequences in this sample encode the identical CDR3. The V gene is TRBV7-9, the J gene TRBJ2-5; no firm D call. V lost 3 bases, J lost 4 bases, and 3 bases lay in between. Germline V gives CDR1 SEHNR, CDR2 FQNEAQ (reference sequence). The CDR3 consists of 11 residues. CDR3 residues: CASSFGETQYF. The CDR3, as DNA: TGTGCCAGCAGCTTTGGAGAGACCCAGTACTTC.

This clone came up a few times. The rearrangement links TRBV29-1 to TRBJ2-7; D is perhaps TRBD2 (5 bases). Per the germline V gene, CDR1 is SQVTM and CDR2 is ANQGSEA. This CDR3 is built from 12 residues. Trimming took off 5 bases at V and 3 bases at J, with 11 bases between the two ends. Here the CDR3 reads CSVQEVNYEQYF. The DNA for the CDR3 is TGCAGCGTTCAGGAGGTGAACTACGAGCAGTACTTC.

DNA of the CDR3: TGTGCCAGCAGTGCATCGTACTACATCGAGGAGACCCAGTACTTC. It translates to CASSASYYIEETQYF. The chain is built from TRBV2 and TRBJ2-5, with D unclear. CDR1 and CDR2 from the germline V gene are SNHLY and FYNNEI. The CDR3 runs 15 residues. V was pared by 4 bases and J by 5 bases, with 17 bases between.

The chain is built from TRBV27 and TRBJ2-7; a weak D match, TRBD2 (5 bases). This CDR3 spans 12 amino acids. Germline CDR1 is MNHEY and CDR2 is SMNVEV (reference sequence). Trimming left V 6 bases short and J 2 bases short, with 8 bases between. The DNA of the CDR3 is TGTGCCAGCAGCTCGGGAACCTACGAGCAGTACTTC. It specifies CASSSGTYEQYF.

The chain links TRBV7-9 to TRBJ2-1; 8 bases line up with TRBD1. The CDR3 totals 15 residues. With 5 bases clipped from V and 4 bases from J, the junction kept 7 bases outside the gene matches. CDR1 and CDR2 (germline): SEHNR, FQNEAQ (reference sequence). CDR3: CASSPRQGQYNEQFF. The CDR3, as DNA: TGTGCCAGCAGCCCTAGACAGGGGCAATACAATGAGCAGTTCTTC.

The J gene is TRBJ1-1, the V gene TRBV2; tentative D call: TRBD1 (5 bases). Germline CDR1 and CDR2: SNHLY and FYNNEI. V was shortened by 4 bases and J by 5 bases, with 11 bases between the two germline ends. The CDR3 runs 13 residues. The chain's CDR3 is CASSVWQGTEAFF. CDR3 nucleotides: TGTGCCAGCAGTGTTTGGCAGGGAACTGAAGCTTTCTTT.

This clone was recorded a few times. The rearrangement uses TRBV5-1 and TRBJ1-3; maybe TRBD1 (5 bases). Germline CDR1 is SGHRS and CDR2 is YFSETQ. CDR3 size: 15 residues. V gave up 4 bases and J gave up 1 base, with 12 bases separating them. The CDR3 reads CASSPAAGSGNTIYF. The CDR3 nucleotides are TGCGCCAGCAGCCCCGCTGCAGGGTCTGGAAACACCATATATTTT.

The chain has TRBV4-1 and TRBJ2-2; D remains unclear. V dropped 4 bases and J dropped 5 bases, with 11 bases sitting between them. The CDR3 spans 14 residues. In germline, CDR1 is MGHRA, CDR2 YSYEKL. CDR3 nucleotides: TGCGCCAGCAGCCTCTCGACTGGGACCGGGGAGCTGTTTTTT. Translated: CASSLSTGTGELFF.

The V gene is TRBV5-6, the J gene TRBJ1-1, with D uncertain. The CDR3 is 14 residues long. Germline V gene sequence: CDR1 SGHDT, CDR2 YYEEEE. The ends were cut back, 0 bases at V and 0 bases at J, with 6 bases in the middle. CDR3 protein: CASSLGAMNTEAFF. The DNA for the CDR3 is TGTGCCAGCAGCTTGGGAGCGATGAACACTGAAGCTTTCTTT.

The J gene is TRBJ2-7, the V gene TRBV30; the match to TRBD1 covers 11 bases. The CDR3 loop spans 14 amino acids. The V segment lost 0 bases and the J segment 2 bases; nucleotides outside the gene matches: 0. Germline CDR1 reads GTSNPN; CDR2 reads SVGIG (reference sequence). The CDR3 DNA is TGTGCCTGGAGTGTGGGACAGGGGGCCTACGAGCAGTACTTC. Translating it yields CAWSVGQGAYEQYF.

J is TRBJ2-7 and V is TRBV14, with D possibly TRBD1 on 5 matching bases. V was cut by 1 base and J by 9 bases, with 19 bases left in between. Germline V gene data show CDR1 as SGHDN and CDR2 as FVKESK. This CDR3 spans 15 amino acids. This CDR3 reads CASSQGWQGVSVQYF. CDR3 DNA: TGTGCCAGCAGCCAAGGGTGGCAGGGCGTCTCGGTGCAGTACTTC.

The CDR3 loop reads CAGVGLAYEQYF. DNA for the CDR3: TGTGCCGGTGTAGGGCTAGCCTACGAGCAGTACTTC. The chain couples TRBV30 to TRBJ2-7; D not certain. V lost 8 bases to trimming and J lost 2 bases, with 13 bases between them. This CDR3 is built from 12 residues. Per germline, CDR1 GTSNPN and CDR2 SVGIG (reference sequence).